This T cell receptor beta chain emerged from a study of neurological immune-mediated disorders (dated by TCRdb to between 2017 and 2020). About the full investigation: Of the roughly 35 multiple sclerosis patients, 31 had relapsing-remitting MS and 3 had secondary progressive MS. The study compared peripheral blood TCR-beta repertoires of HTLV-I-associated myelopathy (HAM/TSP) patients, multiple sclerosis patients and healthy controls using UMI-based sequencing. The 85 to 110 TCR-beta libraries included longitudinal samples, technical triplicates and paired sorted CD4+ and CD8+ T-cell subsets alongside PBMC samples. The cohort was made up of about 65 subjects, consisting of roughly 15 HAM/TSP patients, some 34 multiple sclerosis patients and approximately 20 healthy controls. Results and caveats for the whole study, not just this receptor: In a phylogenetic analysis, the repertoires of 18 out of 34 MS patients fell into a single cluster of related CDR3 sequences, pointing to a possible signature at the repertoire level. The MS cluster was not associated with any clinical or MRI features, and the authors stated that larger cohorts are needed. TCR clonal expansion was highest in HAM/TSP patients and lowest in MS patients, with MS patients falling below even healthy controls. Expanded clones from different subjects shared no identical CDR3 amino acid sequences, which suggests that TCR-beta repertoires were private in all groups.

This clonotype was seen at least ten times. Its antigen remains undetermined. Base qualities are missing; no much larger clone stands one base away. To synthesize cDNA, template-switch 5'RACE was performed with a primer carrying a 10-nucleotide random unique molecular identifier so that each TCR transcript was tagged. Every sequencing run covered 15-18 subjects and yielded more than 170 million TCR-beta sequences. Total RNA was extracted with the RNeasy kit. The KAPA Real-time Library Amplification kit was used to amplify TCR-beta VDJ regions with primers targeting the TCR constant region and the 5'RACE anchor. Sample indexes and Illumina adaptors were added in a first PCR, and a second PCR then increased library yield. After Ampure bead purification, the TCR product of roughly 650 bp was size-selected on a 2% E-gel SizeSelection system. Library quality was checked on a Bioanalyzer, concentration was measured with Qubit, and libraries were quantified with the Kapa Library Quantification kit before pooling. Libraries were sequenced paired-end 2 x 150 bp on an Illumina HiSeq 2500. To increase sequence diversity, about 23-30% phiX was spiked into each library pool. Per the source publication's procedure: The UMI-based MiGEC pipeline processed quality-filtered reads and removed over 80% of raw TCR sequences during error correction. VDJ genes were aligned to IMGT germline references, and clonotypes were defined by unique CDR3 amino acid sequence plus V-J genes. Clonal expansion, Shannon diversity, and CDR3 relatedness (CalcPairwiseDistances, ClusterSamples) were evaluated with VDJtools, and phylogenetic trees were built with CLCbio workbench. Clones with at least 8 unique UMIs were defined as expanded, with this threshold being based on coefficient-of-variation modelling across technical triplicates. Using fastp trimming at Q25 and MiXCR clonotype assembly, TCRdb reanalyzed the public sequencing data and kept in-frame beta chains. Each CDR3 protein appears once, grouped with its most common genes and DNA. The V and J calls here are based on TCRdb, not the publication. The table for this sample lists around 130,000 distinct CDR3 sequences; about 3.4% of them were counted only once. The top ten clones comprise 1.3% of the sample.

Unsorted PBMC libraries were generated from 2 million PBMCs stored in RNAlater at -80 °C until RNA extraction. The multiple sclerosis patients were enrolled in a US clinical protocol that evaluated disease progression with magnetic resonance imaging. Peripheral blood underwent Ficoll-Hypaque density gradient centrifugation to isolate PBMCs, which were then cryopreserved in liquid nitrogen. This receptor was taken from a woman aged 30 to 39 with multiple sclerosis. The sample was PBMCs.

The bases are TGTGCCAGCAGCTCAGGGTTGAATGAGCAGTTCTTC. Its protein reads: CASSSGLNEQFF. The V and J segments used are TRBV12-3 or TRBV12-4 and TRBJ2-1; the D gene is possibly TRBD1, with 5 bases matching. Taken from cysteine to phenylalanine, the CDR3 has 12 residues. Kept here is only the CDR3 DNA, which spans 36 bases and is read in frame from base 1. The V and J ends are trimmed by 6 bases and 7 bases, leaving 10 bases between them.